The 21 T cell receptor beta chains below were found in one sample sequenced in a study of blood T cell repertoires in COVID-19. The data were produced by immunoSEQ multiplex PCR, yet TCRdb's version contains in-frame clones alone and is incomplete. The table includes about 200,000 clones, around three quarters detected once. Specimen: peripheral blood. The receptors originated from a woman aged 70 to 79 with acute or convalescent COVID-19.

The chain is built from TRBV6-5 and TRBJ1-1, with D uncertain. The CDR3 extends over 13 amino acids. The V gene's germline CDR1 is MNHEY and CDR2 SVGAGI. V was cut by 3 bases and J by 4 bases, with 9 bases left in between. CDR3: CASSYGLSTEAFF. For the CDR3, the DNA is TGTGCCAGCAGTTATGGGCTGAGCACTGAAGCTTTCTTT.

The chain joins TRBV11-1 to TRBJ2-3, with a possible D match to TRBD1 (5 bases). The ends were cut back, 4 bases at V and 6 bases at J, with 17 bases in the middle. Germline V lookup: CDR1 SGHAT, CDR2 FQDESV (reference sequence). CDR3 size: 15 residues. CDR3 protein: CASSSSGAAGDTQYF. The CDR3 region has the DNA TGTGCCAGCAGCTCCTCTGGGGCGGCAGGGGATACGCAGTATTTT.

The genes are TRBV5-3 and TRBJ1-3; D unresolved. TRBV5-3 is an open reading frame whose function is uncertain. The V and J ends lost 4 bases and 0 bases respectively, with 14 bases between them. The CDR3 has 16 amino acids. CDR3 amino acids: CARSPRSADSGNTIYF. The DNA for the CDR3 is TGTGCCAGAAGCCCCAGGTCAGCCGACTCTGGAAACACCATATATTTT.

The chain uses TRBV12-3 or TRBV12-4 and TRBJ2-3; D ambiguous. With 3 bases removed from V and 5 bases from J, the gap between germline ends came to 6 bases. The CDR3 contains 12 residues. The DNA of the CDR3 is TGTGCCAGCAGTTTTGGAGTAGATACGCAGTATTTT. Translating gives CASSFGVDTQYF.

This chain uses TRBV29-1 with TRBJ1-1; D may be TRBD1 (6 bases). This CDR3 region has 11 residues. V lost 7 bases to trimming and J lost 7 bases, with 13 bases between them. The germline V gene has CDR1 SQVTM and CDR2 ANQGSEA. In DNA form, the CDR3 reads TGCAGCGCCTACAGGGTCTTTGAAGCTTTCTTT. It codes for CSAYRVFEAFF.

The chain employs TRBV19 and TRBJ2-2; TRBD1 matches at 8 bases. This CDR3 comprises 15 residues. The germline CDR1 and CDR2 sequences are LNHDA and SQIVND (reference sequence). Trimming took 8 bases from V and 7 from J; bases not matched to a gene: 12. CDR3 residues: CASRRQGPGIGELFF. For the CDR3, the DNA is TGTGCCAGTCGAAGACAGGGGCCCGGGATCGGGGAGCTGTTTTTT. The full variable domain, its missing parts supplied by reference TRBV19 and TRBJ2-2, is DGGITQSPKYLFRKEGQNVTLSCEQNLNHDAMYWYRQDPGQGLRLIYYSQIVNDFQKGDIAEGYSVSREKKESFPLTVTSAQKNPTAFYLCASRRQGPGIGELFFGEGSRLTVL.

The genes are TRBV3-1 (or the pseudogene TRBV3-2) and TRBJ2-7, with TRBD2 identical over 7 bases. The CDR3 covers 15 residues. Trimming took 1 base from V and 4 from J; bases not matched to a gene: 7. CDR1 is LGHDT, CDR2 YNNKEL, per germline (reference sequence). CDR3 sequence (DNA): TGTGCCAGCAGCCAAGGCAGCGGGGCCGGATACGAGCAGTACGTC. Amino acids: CASSQGSGAGYEQYV.

The rearrangement links TRBV4-2 to TRBJ2-3, with 9 bases matching TRBD2. Germline CDR1 and CDR2: LGHNA and YNFKEQ. The CDR3 runs to 18 residues. The V and J ends lost 0 bases and 0 bases, in that order; junction bases with no gene match: 7. For the CDR3, the DNA is TGTGCCAGCAGCCAAGATCTACAGCGGGGGGCTAGCACAGATACGCAGTATTTT. It specifies CASSQDLQRGASTDTQYF.

This chain joins TRBV7-2 and TRBJ1-3; 8 bases are a match to TRBD1. Germline assignment: CDR1 SGHTA and CDR2 FQGNSA. With V trimmed by 6 bases and J by 0 bases, 10 bases remained unmatched. The CDR3 runs to 17 residues. CDR3 loop: CASRDIGDRSSGNTIYF. Here the CDR3 DNA reads TGTGCCAGCAGGGATATAGGGGACAGGAGCTCTGGAAACACCATATATTTT.

This clone has more than one count but fewer than ten. The gene calls are TRBV6-5 and TRBJ1-1; D is possibly TRBD1 (5 bases). V lost 10 bases to trimming and J lost 0 bases, with 18 bases between them. This CDR3 contains 15 residues. Germline V gene sequence: CDR1 MNHEY, CDR2 SVGAGI. CDR3: CATLRQPVMNTEAFF. DNA for the CDR3: TGTGCCACCCTGCGACAGCCAGTCATGAACACTGAAGCTTTCTTT.

The genes are TRBV2 and TRBJ1-4; a weak D match, TRBD1 (5 bases). The V end was cut by 7 bases, the J end by 6 bases, with 15 bases between. Per germline, CDR1 SNHLY and CDR2 FYNNEI. CDR3 length: 14 residues. In nucleotides, the CDR3 is TGTGCCAGCATGATATCAGGGTCCTATGAAAAACTGTTTTTT. This codes for CASMISGSYEKLFF.

The gene calls are TRBV7-9 and TRBJ2-5, with D possibly being TRBD1 (6 bases). This CDR3 comprises 14 residues. Trimming took off 2 bases at V and 9 bases at J, with 16 bases between the two ends. CDR1 and CDR2 (germline): SEHNR, FQNEAQ (reference sequence). CDR3 bases: TGTGCCAGCAGCTTATTCCAGGGGATAGGGGCCCAGTACTTC. Residues: CASSLFQGIGAQYF.

CDR3 sequence: CASSSGGLAGHPGETQYF. The CDR3 nucleotides read TGTGCCAGCAGTTCCGGCGGACTAGCGGGCCACCCAGGAGAGACCCAGTACTTC. The genes are TRBV6-2 or TRBV6-3 and TRBJ2-5; 11 bases line up with TRBD2. V dropped 4 bases and J dropped 4; count of bases not matched to a gene: 14. There are 18 residues in the CDR3. Germline V gene lookup returns CDR1 MNHEY and CDR2 SVGEGT.

The V and J genes are TRBV5-4 and TRBJ2-7; 9 nucleotides agree with TRBD1. The CDR3 spans 13 residues. With V trimmed by 2 bases and J by 8 bases, 5 bases remained unmatched. Germline V gene sequence: CDR1 SGHNT, CDR2 YYREEE (reference sequence). CDR3 DNA sequence: TGTGCCAGCAGCTTCGACAGGGGGGCTCAGCAGTACGTC. This sequence encodes CASSFDRGAQQYV.

This sequence joins TRBV3-1 (or the pseudogene TRBV3-2) and TRBJ1-6; 10 positions agree with TRBD1. The CDR3 spans 14 residues. CDR1 and CDR2 (germline): LGHDT, YNNKEL (reference sequence). The V gene end was trimmed by 5 bases and the J gene end by 9 bases; junction bases not matched to a gene: 4. In DNA, the CDR3 is TGTGCCAGCAGCTCCGGGACAGGGGTTTCACCCCTCCACTTT. Residues: CASSSGTGVSPLHF.

V gene TRBV10-3 combines with J gene TRBJ2-3, with D perhaps assigned TRBD1 or TRBD2 (6 bases each). There are 15 residues in the CDR3. V gave up 10 bases and J gave up 0 bases, with 17 bases separating them. CDR1 and CDR2 (germline): ENHRY, SYGVKD. The CDR3 DNA follows: TGTGCCACCAGGGGTGCGGGGACCAGCACAGATACGCAGTATTTT. The encoded protein is CATRGAGTSTDTQYF.

The gene calls are TRBV15 and TRBJ2-5; TRBD1 matches 7 bases. This CDR3 is built from 15 residues. Looked up from germline, CDR1 is LNHNV and CDR2 is YYDKDF (reference sequence). Trimming cost V 3 bases and J 1 base; bases outside gene matches: 5. CDR3 DNA: TGTGCCACCAGCAGCCCACAGGGGACCCAAGAGACCCAGTACTTC. It is translated as CATSSPQGTQETQYF.

J is TRBJ2-1 and V is TRBV10-1, with 8 bases matching TRBD1. V was pared by 2 bases and J by 5 bases, with 5 bases of the junction left unmatched. Germline values: CDR1 WNHNN, CDR2 SYGVQD (reference sequence). CDR3 length equals 15 residues. The CDR3 DNA sequence: TGCGCCAGCAGTGAGGAGCGGACAGGGAACAATGAGCAGTTCTTC. Its translation: CASSEERTGNNEQFF.

The genes are TRBV30 and TRBJ1-1; D is unclear. There are 15 residues in the CDR3. V lost 6 bases and J lost 6, with 23 bases in between. Germline V gene sequence: CDR1 GTSNPN, CDR2 SVGIG (reference sequence). The CDR3 loop reads CACRVFDGEGAEAFF. In DNA form, the CDR3 reads TGTGCCTGTCGGGTCTTTGATGGGGAGGGCGCTGAAGCTTTCTTT.

This clone was observed a single time. The chain is built from TRBV5-4 and TRBJ2-3; 8 bases agree with TRBD2. This CDR3 has 16 residues. In germline, CDR1 is SGHNT, CDR2 YYREEE (reference sequence). J was trimmed by 4 bases and V by 4 bases; bases with no gene match: 11. The CDR3 nucleotides read TGTGCCAGCAGCCCTTCTCCGGGACTAGGGTCAGATACGCAGTATTTT. Amino acids: CASSPSPGLGSDTQYF.

The J gene is TRBJ1-1, the V gene TRBV12-3 or TRBV12-4, with D perhaps TRBD1 (5 bases). V was cut by 6 bases and J by 6 bases, with 14 bases left in between. The CDR3 runs to 13 residues. The CDR3: CASSPGGRAEAFF. CDR3 nucleotides: TGTGCCAGCAGCCCGGGGGGGAGGGCTGAAGCTTTCTTT.